These T cell receptor beta chains were read from a single sample in a study of shared T cell receptors in the human thymus. Produced via immunoSEQ multiplex PCR; TCRdb's table is partial and in-frame only. The table lists roughly 550,000 clones, approximately 78% of them singletons. Separately, the same data were catalogued under a study of human thymus T cells.

The sample was thymocytes. The receptors shown here come from a boy under two years old with a congenital heart defect. Each CDR3 is given with its conserved first and last residue. The D gene is left open where the match is weak.

j_call	d_call	v_call	cdr3_aa
TRBJ1-2	NA	TRBV27	CASSPPRTVYGYTF
TRBJ1-5	NA	TRBV9	CASSVGDRHNQPQHF
TRBJ2-2	TRBD2	TRBV6-5	CASKIGRGTGELFF
TRBJ2-5	NA	TRBV5-6	CASSRTGTPTYF
TRBJ2-7	NA	TRBV14	CASSAPRDSYEQYF
TRBJ2-3	TRBD2	TRBV9	CASSVGWGLAGAGPDTQYF
TRBJ1-1	TRBD1	TRBV18	CASSPDRGQSNTEAFF
TRBJ2-5	NA	TRBV6-6	CASNVRVKETQYF
TRBJ1-4	NA	TRBV5-6	CASSSATNEKLFF
TRBJ2-7	NA	TRBV7-8	CASSLWAGTYEQYF
TRBJ1-1	TRBD1	TRBV27	CASSRGQLNTEAFF
TRBJ2-1	TRBD2	TRBV6-5	CASSYSTSGTDNEQFF
TRBJ2-1	TRBD2	TRBV11-3	CASSLGLAGGYNEQFF
TRBJ2-5	NA	TRBV7-9	CASSLKGRWETQYF
TRBJ1-1	TRBD1	TRBV4-3	CASSPHGRQGLRTEAFF
TRBJ2-7	TRBD1	TRBV9	CASSGTGGKDEQYF
TRBJ2-1	TRBD2	TRBV5-1	CASSLESGRGGNEQFF
TRBJ2-3	TRBD2	TRBV6-1	CASSDNGTSGATDTQYF
TRBJ2-5	NA	TRBV5-1	CASSPTGHRVGQYF
TRBJ2-1	NA	TRBV14	CASSQGIRLAYNEQFF
TRBJ2-5	TRBD2	TRBV29-1	CSVDCAGGLQETQYF
TRBJ2-7	TRBD2	TRBV18	CASSLTGLGSYEQYF
TRBJ2-1	NA	TRBV6-6	CASSYEGAGLAQFF
TRBJ1-2	NA	TRBV29-1	CSVGPWRGYGYTF
TRBJ2-4	TRBD2	TRBV30	CAWSLTSGRHIQYF
NA	TRBD2	TRBV29-1	CSVVLRQTSGRASYEQYF
TRBJ2-1	TRBD2	TRBV7-9	CASSFGTTGLAGDNEQFF
TRBJ2-7	TRBD2	TRBV28	CASSFPGLGGDFYEQYF
TRBJ2-1	NA	TRBV6-5	CASRPRGNEQFF
TRBJ1-1	NA	TRBV7-6	CASSPFGPGDTEAFF
TRBJ2-7	TRBD1	TRBV27	CASSLTAIRGQVPYEQYF
TRBJ2-2	TRBD1	TRBV19	CASSPGTASTGELFF
TRBJ2-1	NA	TRBV7-6	CASSPRGHPSSYNEQFF
TRBJ2-6	TRBD2	TRBV14	CASSLLTSREEGANVLTF
TRBJ1-2	TRBD1	TRBV5-6	CASSFGQAYGYTF
TRBJ2-7	TRBD2	TRBV4-3	CASSQVPSSGRPYEQYF
TRBJ2-2	NA	TRBV7-2	CASSLNRLNTGELFF
TRBJ2-2	TRBD2	TRBV5-6	CASSSVGGLAPSGELFF
TRBJ1-3	TRBD1	TRBV16	CASSQSPTGARRNTIYF
TRBJ1-1	TRBD1	TRBV5-4	CASSAADRGGNTEAFF
TRBJ1-5	NA	TRBV28	CASRRGISNQPQHF
TRBJ1-2	NA	TRBV11-2	CASSSLSGYTF
TRBJ2-1	TRBD2	TRBV29-1	CSARGGGRADEQFF
TRBJ1-1	TRBD1	TRBV2	CASRDRGFPNTEAFF
TRBJ2-5	NA	TRBV18	CASSPSGNAKETQYF
TRBJ1-1	NA	TRBV27	CASSLSWTRNTEAFF